This T cell receptor beta chain was profiled in a study of technical replicates of blood from a handful of donors (dated by TCRdb to 2015 to 2018). Receptors were amplified or captured by the immunoSEQ multiplex PCR assay. TCRdb re-hosts the immuneACCESS table, in-frame sequences only. Its copies lack some clones; in the studies checked, an unresolved V gene accounts for under half of them, and the cause for the rest is not known. Across this sample there are roughly 70,000 clones, with about 91% seen only once. The ten largest clones add up to about 0.38% of the sample. A remark on this clone: Its antigen specificity is not known. Base qualities are not provided; no much larger clone lies one nucleotide away.

The germline V end is reduced by 4 bases and the J end by 3 bases; junction bases left unmatched: 7. The CDR3 goes from the cysteine to the phenylalanine over 15 residues. Only CDR3 DNA remains: 45 bases, in frame from the first base. For CDR1 and CDR2, the germline V gene lists LGHNA and YNFKEQ. The chain links TRBV4-2 with TRBJ2-7, and 9 bases in between align with TRBD2. The TCR was taken from a human donor in good health. Sequenced input: T cells isolated from PBMCs. The CDR3 loop reads CASSPQGGGDYEQYF. The nucleotide sequence reads as follows: TGTGCCAGCAGCCCCCAGGGCGGGGGGGACTACGAGCAGTACTTC.